The entry below describes one TCR beta chain. The study team obtained lesional scalp punch biopsies and peripheral blood from alopecia areata patients. cDNA reverse transcribed from extracted RNA served as the sequencing template. Sequenced by immunoSEQ multiplex PCR; TCRdb stores in-frame clones only, minus some. The data show just over 150,000 clones, more than 45% seen once. The data stem from a study of CD8+ T cells in alopecia areata. Overall study: Treated patients were given 5 to 10 mg oral tofacitinib twice daily. The study gave tofacitinib for 6 to 18 months, then 6 months off drug.

The TCR sequence derives from a human donor with alopecia areata. The sequencing here drew on CD8+ T cells sorted from blood, taken at week 0.

CDR3 residues: CASRTAGGTGELFF. The CDR3 DNA reads TGTGCCAGCAGGACAGCTGGGGGCACCGGGGAGCTGTTTTTT. The V gene is TRBV7-9, the J gene TRBJ2-2; D tentatively reads TRBD1 or TRBD2 (5 bases each). V was cut by 6 bases and J by 4 bases, with 12 bases left in between. The CDR3 has 14 amino acids. Looked up from germline, CDR1 is SEHNR and CDR2 is FQNEAQ (reference sequence).